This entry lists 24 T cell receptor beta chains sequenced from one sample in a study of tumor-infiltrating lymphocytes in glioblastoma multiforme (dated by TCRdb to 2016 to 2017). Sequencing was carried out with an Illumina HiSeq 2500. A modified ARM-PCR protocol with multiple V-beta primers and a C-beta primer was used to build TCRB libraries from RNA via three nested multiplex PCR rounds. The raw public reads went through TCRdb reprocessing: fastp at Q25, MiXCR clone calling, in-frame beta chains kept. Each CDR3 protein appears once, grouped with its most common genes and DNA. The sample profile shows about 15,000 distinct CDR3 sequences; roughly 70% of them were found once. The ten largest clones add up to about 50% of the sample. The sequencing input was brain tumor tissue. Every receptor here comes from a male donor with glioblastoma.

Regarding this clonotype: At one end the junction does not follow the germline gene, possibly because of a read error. As DNA, the CDR3 is TGTGCCAGCATCCTCTCGTCGTGGGCGGGTTATGGCCACACCTTC. Amino acid sequence: CASILSSWAGYGHTF. This chain links TRBV11-2 with TRBJ1-2; D gene ambiguous. Germline-derived CDR1 and CDR2 are SGHAT and FQNNGV. The CDR3 runs to 15 residues.

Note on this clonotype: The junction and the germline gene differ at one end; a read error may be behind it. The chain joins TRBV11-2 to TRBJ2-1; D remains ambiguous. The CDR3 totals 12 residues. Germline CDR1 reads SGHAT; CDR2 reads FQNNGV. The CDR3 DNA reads TGTGCCATCAGCTTAGGTTACAATGAGCAGTTCTTC. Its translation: CAISLGYNEQFF.

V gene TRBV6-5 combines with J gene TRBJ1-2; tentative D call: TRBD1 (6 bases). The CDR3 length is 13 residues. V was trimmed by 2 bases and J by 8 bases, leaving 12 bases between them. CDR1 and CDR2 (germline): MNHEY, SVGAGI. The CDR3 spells CASSYRGAAGYTF. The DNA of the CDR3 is TGTGCCAGCAGTTACCGGGGGGCAGCCGGCTACACCTTC.

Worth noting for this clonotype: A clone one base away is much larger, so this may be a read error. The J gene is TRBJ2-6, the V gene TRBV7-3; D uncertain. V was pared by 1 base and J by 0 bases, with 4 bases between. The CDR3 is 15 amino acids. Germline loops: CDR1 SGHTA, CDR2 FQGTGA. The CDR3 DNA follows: TGTGCCAGCAGCTTAATGTTCTCTGGGGCCAACGTCCTGACTTTC. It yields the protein CASSLMFSGANVLTF. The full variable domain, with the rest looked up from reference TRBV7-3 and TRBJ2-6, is GAGVSQTPSNKVTEKGKYVELRCDPISGHTALYWYRQSLGQGPEFLIYFQGTGAADDSGLPNDRFFAVRPEGSVSTLKIQRTERGDSAVYLCASSLMFSGANVLTFGAGSRLTVL.

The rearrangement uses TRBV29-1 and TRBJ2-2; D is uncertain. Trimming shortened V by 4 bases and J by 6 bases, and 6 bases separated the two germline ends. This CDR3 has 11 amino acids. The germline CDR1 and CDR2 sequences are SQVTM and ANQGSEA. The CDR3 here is CSVGGSGELFF. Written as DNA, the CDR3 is TGCAGCGTTGGGGGTTCCGGGGAGCTGTTTTTT.

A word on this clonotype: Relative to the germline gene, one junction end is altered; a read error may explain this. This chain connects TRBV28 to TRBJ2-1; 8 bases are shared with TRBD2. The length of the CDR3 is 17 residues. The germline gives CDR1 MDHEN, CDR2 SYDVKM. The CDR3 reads CASSLDLATGGNNVQFF. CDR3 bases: TGTGCCAGCAGTCTAGACCTCGCAACGGGAGGGAACAATGTGCAGTTCTTC.

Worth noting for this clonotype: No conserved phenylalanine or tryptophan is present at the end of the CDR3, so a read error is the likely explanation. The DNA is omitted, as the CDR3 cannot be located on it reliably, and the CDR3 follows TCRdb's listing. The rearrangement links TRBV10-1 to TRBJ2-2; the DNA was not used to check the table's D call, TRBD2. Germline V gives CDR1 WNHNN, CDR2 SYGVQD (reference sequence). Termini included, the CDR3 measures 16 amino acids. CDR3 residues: CASSEMVSGRAGELSC.

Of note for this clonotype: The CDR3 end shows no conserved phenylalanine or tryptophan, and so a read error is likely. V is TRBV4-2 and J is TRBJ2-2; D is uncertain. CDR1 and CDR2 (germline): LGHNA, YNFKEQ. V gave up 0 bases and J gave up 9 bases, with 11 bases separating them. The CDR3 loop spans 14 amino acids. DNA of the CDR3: TGTGCCAGCAGCCAAGAGAAGAAGGTCAGGGAGCTGTTTCCT. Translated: CASSQEKKVRELFP.

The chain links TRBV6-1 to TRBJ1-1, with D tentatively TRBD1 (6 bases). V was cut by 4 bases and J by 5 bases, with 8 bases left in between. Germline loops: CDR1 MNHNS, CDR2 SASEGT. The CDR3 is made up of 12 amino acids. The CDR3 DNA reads TGTGCCAGCAGTGTAGGGGGGACTGAAGCTTTCTTT. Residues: CASSVGGTEAFF.

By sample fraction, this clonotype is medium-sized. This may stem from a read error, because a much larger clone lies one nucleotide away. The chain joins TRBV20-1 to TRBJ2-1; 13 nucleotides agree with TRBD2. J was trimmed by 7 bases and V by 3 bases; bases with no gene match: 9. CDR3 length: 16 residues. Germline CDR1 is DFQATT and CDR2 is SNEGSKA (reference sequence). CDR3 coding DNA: TGCAGTGCTAGTCAACCGGGACTAGCGGGAATGAATGAGCAGTTCTTC. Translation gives CSASQPGLAGMNEQFF.

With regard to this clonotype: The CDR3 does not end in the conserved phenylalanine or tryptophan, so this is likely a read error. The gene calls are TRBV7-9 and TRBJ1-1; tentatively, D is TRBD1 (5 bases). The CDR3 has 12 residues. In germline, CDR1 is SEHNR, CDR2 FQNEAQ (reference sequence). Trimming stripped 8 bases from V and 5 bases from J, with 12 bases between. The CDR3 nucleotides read TGTGCCAGCGGGCTAGGGGTGACTGAAGCTTTCCTT. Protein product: CASGLGVTEAFL.

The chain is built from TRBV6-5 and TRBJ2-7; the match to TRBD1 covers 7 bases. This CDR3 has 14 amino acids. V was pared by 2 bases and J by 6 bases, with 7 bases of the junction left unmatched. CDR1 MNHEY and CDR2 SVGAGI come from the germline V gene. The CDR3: CASSYTPGTVEQYF. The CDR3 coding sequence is TGTGCCAGCAGTTACACGCCCGGGACAGTCGAGCAGTACTTC.

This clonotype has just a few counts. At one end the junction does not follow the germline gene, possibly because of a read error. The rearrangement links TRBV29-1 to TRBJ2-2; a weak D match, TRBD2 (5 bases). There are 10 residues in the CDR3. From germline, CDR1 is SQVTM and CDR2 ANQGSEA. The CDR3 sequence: CSALTGELSF. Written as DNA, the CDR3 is TGCAGCGCCCTCACCGGGGAGCTGTCTTTT.

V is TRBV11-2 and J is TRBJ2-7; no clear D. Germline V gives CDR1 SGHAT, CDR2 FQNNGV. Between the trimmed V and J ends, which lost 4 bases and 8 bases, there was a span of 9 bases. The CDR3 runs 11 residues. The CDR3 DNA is TGTGCCAGCAGCTCGTATTTGCAGCAGTACTTC. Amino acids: CASSSYLQQYF.

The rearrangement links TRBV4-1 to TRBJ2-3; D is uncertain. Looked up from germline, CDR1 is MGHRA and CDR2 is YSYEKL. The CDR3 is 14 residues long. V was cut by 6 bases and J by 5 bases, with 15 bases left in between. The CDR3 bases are TGCGCCAGCAGTCGAGGACCGGGTCGAGATACGCAGTATTTT. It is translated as CASSRGPGRDTQYF.

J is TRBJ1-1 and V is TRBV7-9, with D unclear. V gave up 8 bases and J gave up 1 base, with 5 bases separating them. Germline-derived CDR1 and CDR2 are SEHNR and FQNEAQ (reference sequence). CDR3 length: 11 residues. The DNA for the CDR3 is TGTGCCAGCGCGGCGAACACTGAAGCTTTCTTT. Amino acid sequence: CASAANTEAFF.

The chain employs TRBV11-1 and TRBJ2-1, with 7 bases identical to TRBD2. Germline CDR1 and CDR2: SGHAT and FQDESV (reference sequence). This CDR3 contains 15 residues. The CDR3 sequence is CTGSLLAGVYNEQFF. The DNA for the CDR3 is TGTACCGGCAGCTTACTTGCGGGAGTTTACAATGAGCAGTTCTTC.

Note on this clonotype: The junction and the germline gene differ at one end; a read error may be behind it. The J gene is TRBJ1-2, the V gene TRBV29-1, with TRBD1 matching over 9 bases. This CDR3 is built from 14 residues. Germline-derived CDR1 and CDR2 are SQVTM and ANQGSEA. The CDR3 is CSVAVTGGGNGCTF. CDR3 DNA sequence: TGCAGCGTGGCCGTGACAGGGGGGGGCAACGGCTGCACCTTT.

CDR3 coding DNA: TGTGCCAGCACCCTGGGTGGCGGCGGATACGAGCAGTACTTC. It is translated as CASTLGGGGYEQYF. The gene calls are TRBV11-2 and TRBJ2-7; D is undetermined. Looked up from germline, CDR1 is SGHAT and CDR2 is FQNNGV. The germline V and J ends were trimmed by 7 bases and 4 bases, with 17 bases remaining between them. This CDR3 spans 14 amino acids.

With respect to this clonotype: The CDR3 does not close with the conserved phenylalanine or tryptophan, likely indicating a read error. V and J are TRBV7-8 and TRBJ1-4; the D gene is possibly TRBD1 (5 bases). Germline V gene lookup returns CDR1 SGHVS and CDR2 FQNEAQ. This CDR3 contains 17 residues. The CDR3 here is CASSLAGGGVRHEKLFY. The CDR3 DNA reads TGTGCAAGCAGCTTAGCAGGCGGGGGAGTCCGTCATGAAAAACTGTTTTAT.

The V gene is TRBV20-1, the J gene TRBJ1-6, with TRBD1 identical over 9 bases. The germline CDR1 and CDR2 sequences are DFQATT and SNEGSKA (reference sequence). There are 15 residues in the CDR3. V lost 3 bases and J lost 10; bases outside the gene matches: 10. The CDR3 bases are TGCAGTGCTAGGGGTGGGACAGGGATCGGGTCACCCCTCCACTTT. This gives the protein CSARGGTGIGSPLHF.

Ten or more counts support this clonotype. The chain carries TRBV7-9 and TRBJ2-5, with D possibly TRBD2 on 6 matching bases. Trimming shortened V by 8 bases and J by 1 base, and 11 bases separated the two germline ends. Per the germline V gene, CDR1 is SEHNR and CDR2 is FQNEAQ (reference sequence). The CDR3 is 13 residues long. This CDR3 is CASVRDSQETQYF. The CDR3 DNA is TGTGCCAGCGTACGGGACTCCCAAGAGACCCAGTACTTC.

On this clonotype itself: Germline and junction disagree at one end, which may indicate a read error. The CDR3 DNA follows: TGTGCTAGCAGCTACCAGGGGGGTCAAGAGACCCGATACTTC. This gives the protein CASSYQGGQETRYF. The chain links TRBV11-2 to TRBJ2-5, with D possibly TRBD1 on 7 matching bases. CDR1 is SGHAT and CDR2 is FQNNGV in the germline V gene. This CDR3 contains 14 residues. Based on the CDR3 plus reference TRBV11-2 and TRBJ2-5, the full variable domain is EAGVAQSPRYKIIEKRQSVAFWCNPISGHATLYWYQQILGQGPKLLIQFQNNGVVDDSQLPKDRFSAERLKGVDSTLKIQPAKLEDSAVYLCASSYQGGQETRYFGPGTRLLVL.

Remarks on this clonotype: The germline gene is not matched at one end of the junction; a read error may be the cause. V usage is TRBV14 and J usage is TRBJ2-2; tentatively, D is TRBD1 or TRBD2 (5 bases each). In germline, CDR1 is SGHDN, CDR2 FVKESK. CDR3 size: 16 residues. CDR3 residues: CASSQGIGTHTVELFF. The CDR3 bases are TGTGCCAGCAGCCAAGGTATAGGGACCCACACCGTGGAGCTGTTTTTT.